This is a list of T cell receptor beta chains from one sample in a study of identical twins. From the 5' RACE reads, TCRdb called clonotypes with MiXCR, one entry per CDR3 protein. Of about 240,000 distinct CDR3 sequences detected, more than 9% appear once; the ten largest clones hold roughly 10%. Sequenced material: memory T cells sorted from blood. The receptors here all came from a man aged 45-65 years in good health. CDR3s include the opening cysteine and the closing phenylalanine or tryptophan. The D gene is left open where the match is weak. Only part of the rows carry a size: once, few, many, or a class if the clone is expanded.

J gene | clone size | V gene | D gene | CDR3 protein | CDR3 DNA
TRBJ2-6 | few | TRBV6-2/TRBV6-3 | - | CASSYFRAGANVLTF | TGTGCCAGCAGTTATTTCAGGGCTGGGGCCAACGTCCTGACTTTC
TRBJ2-1 | few | TRBV7-2 | - | CASSYGWNEQFF | TGTGCCAGCAGCTACGGGTGGAATGAGCAGTTCTTC
TRBJ2-7 | many | TRBV28 | - | CASSLFSGRKLTYEQYF | TGTGCCAGCAGTTTATTCTCTGGGCGAAAACTAACCTACGAGCAGTACTTC
TRBJ2-2 | few | TRBV4-3 | - | CASSQDIGGELFF | TGCGCCAGCAGCCAAGATATCGGCGGGGAGCTGTTTTTT
TRBJ2-2 | - | TRBV6-1 | - | CASSLSLRDGELFF | TGTGCCAGCAGCCTTTCCTTAAGGGACGGGGAGCTGTTTTTT
TRBJ1-2 | few | TRBV7-6 | - | CASSPEGQGSRYGYTF | TGTGCCAGCAGCCCCGAGGGGCAGGGCTCTCGCTATGGCTACACCTTC
TRBJ2-5 | few | TRBV20-1 | - | CSASGGTVETQYF | TGCAGTGCTAGTGGGGGGACCGTGGAGACCCAGTACTTC
TRBJ1-1 | many | TRBV4-3 | - | CASSQERGGKTEAFF | TGCGCCAGCAGCCAAGAGAGGGGAGGGAAGACTGAAGCTTTCTTT
TRBJ2-1 | - | TRBV4-1 | TRBD1 | CASSARLRTGGIEQFF | TGCGCCAGCAGCGCTCGTCTCCGGACAGGGGGCATTGAGCAGTTCTTC
TRBJ2-3 | few | TRBV2 | - | CASSEWSTSTDTQYF | TGTGCCAGCAGTGAATGGAGCACCAGCACAGATACGCAGTATTTT
TRBJ2-1 | many | TRBV20-1 | - | CSARREQVSDEQFF | TGCAGTGCTAGACGCGAACAGGTCTCCGATGAGCAGTTCTTC
TRBJ2-7 | - | TRBV3-1 | - | CASSQWSGKGYEQYF | TGTGCCAGCAGCCAATGGTCAGGGAAGGGGTACGAGCAGTACTTC
TRBJ2-7 | many | TRBV5-1 | - | CASSLYEQYF | TGCGCCAGCAGCTTGTACGAGCAGTACTTC
TRBJ1-1 | many | TRBV7-2 | TRBD1 | CASSPGQGSTEAFF | TGTGCCAGCAGCCCCGGACAGGGGAGCACTGAAGCTTTCTTT
TRBJ1-2 | few | TRBV10-3 | TRBD1 | CAISHGQGTGYTF | TGTGCCATCAGTCACGGACAGGGAACAGGCTACACCTTC
TRBJ2-1 | many | TRBV12-3/TRBV12-4 | - | CASSPLMAGPDNEQFF | TGTGCCAGCAGTCCACTTATGGCGGGGCCTGACAATGAGCAGTTCTTC
TRBJ2-1 | many | TRBV9 | TRBD2 | CASSGGLAGDNEQFF | TGTGCCAGCAGCGGGGGACTAGCGGGGGACAATGAGCAGTTCTTC
TRBJ1-6 | few | TRBV2 | TRBD1 | CASRDRWGSNSPLHF | TGTGCCAGCAGGGACAGGTGGGGATCTAATTCACCCCTCCACTTT
TRBJ2-7 | few | TRBV5-8 | - | CASSLRMREQYF | TGTGCCAGCAGCTTGCGAATGAGGGAGCAGTACTTC
TRBJ2-7 | many | TRBV5-1 | TRBD1 | CASRQSPTGVYEQYF | TGCGCCAGCAGGCAATCGCCGACAGGGGTCTACGAGCAGTACTTC
TRBJ1-6 | many | TRBV20-1 | - | CSARDPRGRTNSPLHF | TGCAGTGCTAGAGATCCGCGGGGGCGGACTAATTCACCCCTCCACTTT
TRBJ1-1 | many | TRBV7-2 | TRBD1 | CASSRQGANTEAFF | TGTGCCAGCAGCCGACAGGGGGCGAACACTGAAGCTTTCTTT
TRBJ2-7 | - | TRBV27 | - | CASSLGRTPSYEQYF | TGTGCCAGCAGTTTGGGGCGAACCCCGTCCTACGAGCAGTACTTC